A selection of T cell receptor beta chains follows, all from one sample in a study of identical twins. TCRdb reprocessed the 5' RACE reads with MiXCR, giving one entry per CDR3 protein. In the table there are 1.5 million to 2 million distinct CDR3 sequences, roughly a third of which are singletons. Input material: cord blood. These receptor sequences come from a newborn girl in good health. Both conserved end residues are part of each CDR3. Fields, in order: J gene, V gene, D gene, clone size, CDR3 protein, CDR3 DNA. D genes are given only for firm matches. Some rows have no size entry. The others give once, few or many, or a class for an expanded clone.

>TRBJ1-2|TRBV3-1|NA|NA
CASSQDLYQGYGYTF
TGTGCCAGCAGCCAAGATCTTTACCAGGGGTATGGCTACACCTTC
>TRBJ1-1|TRBV10-3|TRBD1|NA
CAISGQGAHVNTEAFF
TGTGCCATCAGTGGCCAGGGGGCCCATGTGAACACTGAAGCTTTCTTT
>TRBJ2-3|TRBV3-1|TRBD1|NA
CASSQTTGGYSRGSTDTQYF
TGTGCCAGCAGCCAAACCACAGGGGGCTATTCTCGGGGCAGCACAGATACGCAGTATTTT
>TRBJ2-5|TRBV20-1|TRBD2|NA
CSARGSGETQYF
TGCAGTGCTAGGGGTAGCGGGGAGACCCAGTACTTC
>TRBJ2-1|TRBV7-2|TRBD2|few
CASSFKGGAFPEQFF
TGTGCCAGCAGCTTTAAGGGAGGGGCATTTCCTGAGCAGTTCTTC
>TRBJ2-1|TRBV10-3|NA|few
CAIAESDSSYNEQFF
TGTGCCATCGCTGAATCCGACAGCTCCTACAATGAGCAGTTCTTC
>TRBJ1-2|TRBV28|NA|NA
CASRTGPHYGYTF
TGTGCCAGCAGAACCGGACCTCACTATGGCTACACCTTC
>TRBJ2-7|TRBV2|TRBD1|few
CASSEDRDSSYEQYF
TGTGCCAGCAGTGAAGACAGGGACAGCTCCTACGAGCAGTACTTC
>TRBJ2-5|TRBV10-3|NA|NA
CAISDRQGGETQYF
TGTGCCATCAGTGACCGACAGGGAGGAGAGACCCAGTACTTC
>TRBJ1-1|TRBV29-1|NA|few
CSVELGAGNTEAFF
TGCAGCGTTGAACTTGGGGCAGGGAACACTGAAGCTTTCTTT
>TRBJ1-5|TRBV6-1|NA|few
CASNRWSSSNQPQHF
TGTGCCAGCAACAGATGGAGTTCTAGCAATCAGCCCCAGCATTTT
>TRBJ2-1|TRBV20-1|TRBD2|few
CSARDRVGGGRGRNEQFF
TGCAGTGCTAGAGATCGGGTGGGAGGCGGGAGGGGGCGAAATGAGCAGTTCTTC
>TRBJ2-5|TRBV13|NA|NA
CASSSSFLGYQETQYF
TGTGCCAGCAGCTCGAGTTTTTTAGGGTACCAAGAGACCCAGTACTTC
>TRBJ1-2|TRBV7-9|NA|NA
CASSISRTEVLYGYTF
TGTGCCAGCAGCATTTCCCGGACAGAGGTCCTCTATGGCTACACCTTC
>TRBJ2-5|TRBV27|NA|NA
CASSLSRGRGKTEYF
TGTGCCAGCAGTTTATCGCGGGGTCGGGGGAAGACCGAGTACTTC
>TRBJ1-2|TRBV3-1|NA|NA
CASSHTKNYGYTF
TGTGCCAGCAGCCATACAAAAAACTATGGCTACACCTTC
>TRBJ2-7|TRBV20-1|NA|NA
CSAREGRSWQYEQYF
TGCAGTGCTAGAGAGGGCAGGTCGTGGCAATACGAGCAGTACTTC
>TRBJ2-2|TRBV5-1|NA|NA
CASSFKGGNTGELFF
TGCGCCAGCAGCTTTAAGGGAGGGAACACCGGGGAGCTGTTTTTT
>TRBJ2-7|TRBV7-9|NA|NA
CASSLNTGTYEQYF
TGTGCCAGCAGCTTAAACACAGGAACCTACGAGCAGTACTTC
>TRBJ2-5|TRBV20-1|TRBD1|few
CSARDSQETQYF
TGCAGTGCAAGGGACAGCCAAGAGACCCAGTACTTC
>TRBJ2-1|TRBV6-1|NA|NA
CASSEHSGGYNEQFF
TGTGCCAGCAGTGAACATAGTGGCGGGTACAATGAGCAGTTCTTC
>TRBJ1-2|TRBV10-3|NA|NA
CAISDGGENYGYTF
TGTGCCATCAGTGATGGGGGGGAGAACTATGGCTACACCTTC
>TRBJ1-4|TRBV6-5|NA|few
CASSYSTAPNEKLFF
TGTGCCAGCAGTTACTCGACGGCCCCAAATGAAAAACTGTTTTTT
>TRBJ1-1|TRBV20-1|NA|few
CSARVLQGIPEAFF
TGCAGTGCTAGAGTCCTTCAGGGGATCCCTGAAGCTTTCTTT
>TRBJ2-2|TRBV24-1|TRBD1|few
CATSDRTGGHTGELFF
TGTGCCACCAGTGACCGGACAGGGGGACACACCGGGGAGCTGTTTTTT
>TRBJ2-3|TRBV4-1|TRBD2|NA
CASSQSGLAGSDTQYF
TGCGCCAGCAGCCAATCCGGCCTAGCGGGCTCAGATACGCAGTATTTT
>TRBJ1-1|TRBV3-1|NA|NA
CASSQRVVEGITEAFF
TGTGCCAGCAGCCAAAGGGTTGTCGAGGGGATCACTGAAGCTTTCTTT
>TRBJ2-7|TRBV12-3/TRBV12-4|NA|NA
CASSKRPDICEQYF
TGTGCCAGCAGTAAACGCCCGGACATCTGCGAGCAGTACTTC
>TRBJ1-5|TRBV28|TRBD1|NA
CASRQGHGNQPQHF
TGTGCCAGCAGACAGGGGCATGGCAATCAGCCCCAGCATTTT
>TRBJ2-1|TRBV4-1|TRBD1|few
CASSPRTGTGLYNEQFF
TGCGCCAGCAGCCCCAGGACCGGGACAGGTCTCTACAATGAGCAGTTCTTC
>TRBJ2-3|TRBV2|TRBD2|NA
CASSPGTSGIGTQYF
TGTGCCAGCAGTCCCGGGACTAGCGGGATTGGCACGCAGTATTTT
>TRBJ2-7|TRBV7-9|NA|NA
CASSSRDPSSYEQYF
TGTGCCAGCAGCTCCAGGGACCCTAGCTCCTATGAGCAGTACTTC
>TRBJ2-3|TRBV5-1|TRBD1|few
CASSLWGQSGPDTQYF
TGCGCCAGCAGCTTGTGGGGACAGAGTGGCCCAGATACGCAGTATTTT
>TRBJ2-1|TRBV4-1|NA|once
CASSHGMRGYNEQFF
TGCGCCAGCAGCCATGGGATGAGAGGCTACAATGAGCAGTTCTTC
>TRBJ1-2|TRBV20-1|NA|few
CSAARQAEGYTF
TGCAGTGCTGCCCGACAGGCAGAGGGCTACACCTTC
>TRBJ2-3|TRBV6-2/TRBV6-3|TRBD2|few
CASSYFSGGRPSTDTQYF
TGTGCCAGCAGTTACTTCAGCGGGGGGAGACCTAGCACAGATACGCAGTATTTT
>TRBJ2-7|TRBV10-2|NA|NA
CASLDDSYEQYF
TGCGCCAGCTTAGACGACTCCTACGAGCAGTACTTC
>TRBJ1-2|TRBV12-3/TRBV12-4|TRBD1|NA
CASSLKRVAGGFNYGYTF
TGTGCCAGCAGTTTAAAGCGCGTGGCAGGGGGCTTCAACTATGGCTACACCTTC
>TRBJ1-6|TRBV9|NA|few
CASSRTHTHSPLHF
TGTGCCAGCAGCCGGACACATACACATTCACCCCTCCACTTT
>TRBJ2-1|TRBV27|NA|many
CASSLFSENNEQFF
TGTGCCAGCAGTTTATTTTCGGAGAACAATGAGCAGTTCTTC
>TRBJ1-1|TRBV29-1|NA|NA
CSVGEGGAEAFF
TGCAGCGTTGGGGAGGGAGGAGCTGAAGCTTTCTTT
>TRBJ2-7|TRBV6-6|TRBD2|few
CASSYGLAGLYEQYF
TGTGCCAGCAGTTACGGACTAGCGGGACTTTACGAGCAGTACTTC
>TRBJ2-1|TRBV14|NA|NA
CASSQPGLQTGAYNEQFF
TGTGCCAGCAGCCAACCCGGACTTCAAACCGGTGCGTACAATGAGCAGTTCTTC
>TRBJ2-7|TRBV5-1|TRBD2|NA
CASSLSAGGLDEQYF
TGCGCCAGCAGCTTATCAGCGGGGGGGCTGGACGAGCAGTACTTC
>TRBJ2-1|TRBV5-1|TRBD2|NA
CASIRGGVEGEQFF
TGCGCCAGCATCCGGGGAGGGGTCGAGGGTGAGCAGTTCTTC
>TRBJ2-1|TRBV5-1|NA|few
CASSLRLVEGRLYNEQFF
TGCGCCAGCAGCTTGAGACTGGTAGAAGGGCGCCTCTACAATGAGCAGTTCTTC
>TRBJ2-2|TRBV5-1|TRBD2|NA
CASSRRVAGNTGKLFF
TGCGCCAGCAGCCGCAGGGTAGCGGGGAACACCGGGAAGCTGTTTTTT
>TRBJ1-5|TRBV4-1|NA|NA
CASSQDPSQPQHF
TGCGCCAGCAGCCAAGACCCCTCGCAGCCCCAGCATTTT